These 10 T cell receptor beta chains were sequenced from one sample in a study of blood T cells in healthy people across ages. A J-beta primer mix and a sample-barcoded 5' primer were used in a second PCR of roughly 6 to 12 cycles. TCRdb itself ran the 5' RACE reads through MiXCR, one entry per CDR3 protein. Of some 800,000 distinct CDR3 sequences in the sample, approximately 48% were seen once. The source material was blood. These receptors were taken from a man in his sixties in good health.

The rearrangement uses TRBV12-3 or TRBV12-4 and TRBJ2-2, with TRBD1 matching 7 bases. V shed 3 bases and J 5 bases; nucleotides not matched to a gene: 6. This CDR3 spans 15 amino acids. The CDR3 region has the DNA TGTGCCAGCAGTTTCCTGACAGGGATAACCGGGGAGCTGTTTTTT. This gives the protein CASSFLTGITGELFF.

The J gene is TRBJ1-4, the V gene TRBV30; 9 bases are shared with TRBD1. This CDR3 region has 13 residues. The V and J ends lost 7 bases and 8 bases, in that order; junction bases with no gene match: 8. Germline-derived CDR1 and CDR2 are GTSNPN and SVGIG (reference sequence). The CDR3 DNA reads TGTGCCTTTGGGACAGGGTCTTTCGAAAAACTGTTTTTT. It is translated as CAFGTGSFEKLFF.

This clonotype was seen a few times. The chain links TRBV20-1 to TRBJ2-4; the D is unclear. Trimming took 5 bases from V and 2 from J, leaving 10 bases between them. The germline V gene encodes CDR1 DFQATT and CDR2 SNEGSKA (reference sequence). This CDR3 is built from 13 residues. The CDR3 is CSAPSGSKNIQYF. CDR3 nucleotide sequence: TGCAGTGCTCCCTCAGGTTCCAAAAACATTCAGTACTTC.

This clonotype has more than one count but fewer than ten. The chain couples TRBV7-2 to TRBJ2-3; TRBD2 matches 7 bases. Trimming cost V 8 bases and J 2 bases; bases outside gene matches: 10. This CDR3 contains 15 residues. The germline V gene has CDR1 SGHTA and CDR2 FQGNSA. CDR3 coding DNA: TGTGCCAGCGCGCCTTCGGGGGGTTTCACAGATACGCAGTATTTT. This encodes CASAPSGGFTDTQYF.

The rearrangement uses TRBV10-3 and TRBJ2-1; TRBD2 aligns across 8 bases. V lost 2 bases, J lost 7 bases, and 4 bases stayed unmatched. Germline CDR1 and CDR2: ENHRY and SYGVKD. The CDR3 loop spans 14 amino acids. CDR3 in DNA: TGTGCCATCAGTGAGGGCGGACTAGCTAATGAGCAGTTCTTC. Amino acids: CAISEGGLANEQFF.

The chain combines TRBV13 with TRBJ2-2; D is perhaps TRBD1 (7 bases). CDR3 length equals 13 residues. Trimming removed 5 bases from V and 7 bases from J, with 11 bases in between. Per germline, CDR1 PRHDT and CDR2 FYEKMQ (reference sequence). The CDR3 nucleotides read TGTGCCAGCAGCCCCAGGGGGGACGGGGAGCTGTTTTTT. Residues: CASSPRGDGELFF.

This clonotype turned up a few times. The chain has TRBV4-1 and TRBJ2-5; D call uncertain. V was pared by 2 bases and J by 0 bases, with 10 bases between. Germline V gives CDR1 MGHRA, CDR2 YSYEKL. This CDR3 is built from 15 residues. CDR3: CASSQIQLYQETQYF. CDR3 bases: TGCGCCAGCAGCCAAATACAGCTGTACCAAGAGACCCAGTACTTC.

The genes are TRBV20-1 and TRBJ2-1, with 7 bases identical to TRBD2. V was pared by 5 bases and J by 2 bases, with 12 bases of the junction left unmatched. This CDR3 region has 16 residues. Germline V lookup: CDR1 DFQATT, CDR2 SNEGSKA (reference sequence). CDR3 protein: CSAQPGGLAAYNEQFF. CDR3 nucleotide sequence: TGCAGTGCTCAGCCCGGCGGGCTAGCGGCCTACAATGAGCAGTTCTTC.

This clonotype was counted between two and nine times. The V and J genes are TRBV7-9 and TRBJ1-6; TRBD1 matches at 8 bases. V shed 1 base, J shed 11 bases, and the junction held 10 bases outside the gene matches. CDR3 length equals 16 residues. Per germline, CDR1 SEHNR and CDR2 FQNEAQ (reference sequence). The CDR3 DNA is TGTGCCAGCAGCTTAGGGGACAGGCGCGGGGGCGCACCCCTCCACTTT. Translation: CASSLGDRRGGAPLHF.

This clonotype was counted ten times or more. The CDR3 loop reads CASSSGTGGSYEQYF. In nucleotides, the CDR3 is TGTGCCAGCAGTTCGGGGACAGGGGGGAGCTACGAGCAGTACTTC. This chain joins TRBV6-2 or TRBV6-3 and TRBJ2-7; 11 bases fit TRBD1. The CDR3 consists of 15 residues. Losses at the gene ends were 4 bases for V and 3 bases for J; bases not matched to a gene: 5. Germline assignment: CDR1 MNHEY and CDR2 SVGEGT.